Given below is one T cell receptor beta chain in context. 5'RACE template switching produced TCR cDNA carrying a universal primer site and UMIs. TCRdb reprocessed the 5' RACE reads via MiXCR and lists one record per CDR3 protein. The profile covers fewer than 450,000 distinct CDR3 sequences, with around a tenth appearing a single time and roughly 18% taken by the ten largest. The sample belongs to a study of T cells after yellow fever vaccination. The CDR3 is 18 amino acids. V shed 0 bases and J shed 1 base, with 16 bases lying between them. From germline, CDR1 is SGHDN and CDR2 FVKESK. The source is a man between 18 and 35 years old who received the YFV17D yellow fever vaccine. The chain joins TRBV14 to TRBJ1-3, with D perhaps TRBD1 (6 bases). This material consisted of PBMCs, taken on the day of the first yellow fever vaccination. The DNA of the CDR3 is TGTGCCAGCAGCCAAGATGGAGGACAGATCTATTCTGGAAACACCATATATTTT. It translates to CASSQDGGQIYSGNTIYF.